The clone carrying this T cell receptor (beta chain) was recorded a few times. As yet, its antigen is unknown. TCRdb reprocessed the reads via MiXCR and lists one record per CDR3 protein. The sample lists a few hundred thousand distinct CDR3 sequences, approximately 40% seen once, with 48% in the top ten. The CDR3 spans 15 residues. The germline V gene encodes CDR1 MNHGY and CDR2 SAAAGT. The V gene end was trimmed by 8 bases and the J gene end by 6 bases; junction bases not matched to a gene: 9. These data are taken from a study of T cell repertoires in cytomegalovirus infection. The chain combines TRBV6-8 with TRBJ2-3; 12 positions match TRBD2. This receptor was identified in a human donor in good health (CMV status not recorded). Some clones in this sample may be carry-over from other donors' samples. The sample in question was cultured PBMCs, obtained from culture after CMV antigen stimulation. In DNA, the CDR3 is TGTGCCAGCCGAGAAACTAGCGGGAGGTCTGATACGCAGTATTTT. Translation: CASRETSGRSDTQYF.